The source of this T cell receptor beta chain is a study of CD8 T cells in ankylosing spondylitis (dated by TCRdb to about 2017). Regarding the research as a whole: To find TCR variants linked to disease, the study profiled T cell receptor beta repertoires in ankylosing spondylitis patients and healthy donors. The full study cohort comprised around 23 ankylosing spondylitis patients and 85 to 120 healthy donors. Samples of peripheral blood were taken, and for ankylosing spondylitis patients, synovial fluid was collected as well. Results the study describes overall, beyond this receptor: Some of the motif variants had been reported before in the synovial fluid and blood of reactive arthritis patients, a finding that suggests common disease-initiation mechanisms. The disease-linked clones showed a CD8+ phenotype and occurred at relatively low frequencies in peripheral blood. The disease-linked clones were reported as significantly enriched in matched synovial fluid samples from ankylosing spondylitis patients. A TCR beta motif of fewer than 10 highly homologous amino acid variants appeared characteristic of blood from ankylosing spondylitis patients.

Taken from the germline V gene, the CDR1 and CDR2 loops are MNHEY and SVGAGI. V was cut back by 3 bases and J by 6 bases, leaving a gap of 14 bases between them. The CDR3, from cysteine to phenylalanine, totals 14 residues. Solely the CDR3 DNA is kept, with 42 bases framed from the first base. This clonotype was seen at least ten times. Its binding antigen is unknown. No base quality values were provided; no much bigger clone lies one nucleotide off. This sample was sequenced with an Illumina HiSeq 2500. Quantitative 5'-RACE with molecular barcodes was used to prepare TCR beta libraries. The source study handled its data this way. A new computational method, built on a probabilistic model of VDJ rearrangement, was used to identify disease-linked TCR variants. TCRdb cleaned the public reads at Q25 with fastp, built clones with MiXCR and kept in-frame beta chains. One record per CDR3 amino acid sequence lists the most common genes and DNA. The V and J calls here are based on TCRdb, not the publication. The sample contains some 800,000 distinct CDR3 sequences, approximately 12% of them found a single time. The biggest ten clones account for 0.45% to 0.6% of the sample.

Specimen: blood, either unsorted or a sorted T cell fraction (not recorded which). This TCR was recovered from a male donor with ankylosing spondylitis. In this chain, TRBV6-5 is recombined with TRBJ1-1, with a weak D call of TRBD1 (6 bases match). For the CDR3, the sequence is CASSYMGRGSEAFF. The sequenced DNA: TGTGCCAGCAGTTATATGGGGAGGGGGTCTGAAGCTTTCTTT.